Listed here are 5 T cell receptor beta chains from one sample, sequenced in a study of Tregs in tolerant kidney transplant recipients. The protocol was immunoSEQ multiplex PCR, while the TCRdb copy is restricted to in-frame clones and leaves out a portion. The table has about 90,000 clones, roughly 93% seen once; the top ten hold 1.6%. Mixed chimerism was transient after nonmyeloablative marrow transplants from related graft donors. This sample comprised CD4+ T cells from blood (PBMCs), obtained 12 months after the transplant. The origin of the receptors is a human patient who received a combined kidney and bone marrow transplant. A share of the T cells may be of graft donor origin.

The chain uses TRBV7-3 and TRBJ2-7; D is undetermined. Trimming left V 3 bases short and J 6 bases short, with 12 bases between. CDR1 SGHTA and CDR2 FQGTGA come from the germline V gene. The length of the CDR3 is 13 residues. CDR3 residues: CASSFSTSSEQYF. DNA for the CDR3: TGTGCCAGCAGCTTCTCAACGTCTAGCGAGCAGTACTTC.

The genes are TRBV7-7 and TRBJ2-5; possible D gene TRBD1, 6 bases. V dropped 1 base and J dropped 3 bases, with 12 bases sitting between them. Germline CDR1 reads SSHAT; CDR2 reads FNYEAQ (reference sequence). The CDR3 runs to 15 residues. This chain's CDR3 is CASSLVGTREETQYF. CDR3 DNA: TGTGCCAGCAGCTTAGTCGGGACAAGGGAAGAGACCCAGTACTTC.

The CDR3 is CASSGTGGVYEKLFF. In DNA form, the CDR3 reads TGTGCCAGCAGCGGCACAGGGGGCGTTTATGAAAAACTGTTTTTT. This chain uses TRBV9 with TRBJ1-4, with 9 bases fitting TRBD1. The CDR3 contains 15 residues. The V gene end was trimmed by 3 bases and the J gene end by 6 bases; junction bases not matched to a gene: 6. CDR1 and CDR2 (germline): SGDLS, YYNGEE.

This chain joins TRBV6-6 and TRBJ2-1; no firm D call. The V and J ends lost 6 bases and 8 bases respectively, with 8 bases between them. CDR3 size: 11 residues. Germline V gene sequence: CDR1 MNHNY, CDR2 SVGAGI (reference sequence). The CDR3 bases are TGTGCCAGCAGCCCCTTTGATGAGCAGTTCTTC. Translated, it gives CASSPFDEQFF.

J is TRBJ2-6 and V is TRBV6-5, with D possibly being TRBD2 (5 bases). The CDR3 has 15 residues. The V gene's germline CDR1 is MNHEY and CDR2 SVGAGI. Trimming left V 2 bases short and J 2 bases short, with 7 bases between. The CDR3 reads CASSYEGAGANVLTF. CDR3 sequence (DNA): TGTGCCAGCAGTTACGAGGGAGCTGGGGCCAACGTCCTGACTTTC.